The 27 T cell receptor beta chains in this list originate from one sample, sequenced in a study of shared T cell receptors in the human thymus. Generated by immunoSEQ multiplex PCR, the TCRdb table keeps only in-frame clones and is missing some. The data hold about 730,000 clones, with roughly 85% observed a single time. These data were also filed under a second study, of human thymus T cells.

The sample taken for sequencing was thymocytes. Source of these receptors: a girl under two years old with a congenital heart defect.

The chain couples TRBV7-2 to TRBJ1-2; D may be TRBD1 (5 bases). This CDR3 comprises 13 residues. Germline CDR1 reads SGHTA; CDR2 reads FQGNSA. V was clipped by 3 bases and J by 8 bases, with 13 bases between them. The CDR3: CASSFFRQGGYTF. The DNA of the CDR3 is TGTGCCAGCAGCTTTTTTCGGCAGGGAGGCTACACCTTC.

The V call is TRBV7-9, the J call TRBJ1-1, with D hard to call. Germline V lookup: CDR1 SEHNR, CDR2 FQNEAQ (reference sequence). The V and J ends lost 0 bases and 4 bases respectively, with 15 bases between them. This CDR3 is 16 amino acids long. CDR3: CASSLARASATTEAFF. CDR3 nucleotides: TGTGCCAGCAGCTTAGCGCGGGCCAGCGCGACCACTGAAGCTTTCTTT.

The rearrangement uses TRBV6-5 and TRBJ1-2; a weak D match, TRBD1 (5 bases). Germline assignment: CDR1 MNHEY and CDR2 SVGAGI. With 5 bases removed from V and 0 bases from J, the gap between germline ends came to 10 bases. This CDR3 comprises 14 residues. Here the CDR3 reads CASSARVSNYGYTF. CDR3 DNA sequence: TGTGCCAGCAGTGCCAGGGTATCTAACTATGGCTACACCTTC.

This CDR3 is CASRRNKASEAFF. In DNA, the CDR3 is TGTGCCAGCCGGAGGAACAAAGCATCTGAAGCTTTCTTT. The chain carries TRBV18 and TRBJ1-1; no definite D call. This CDR3 has 13 residues. The germline V gene has CDR1 KGHSH and CDR2 LQKENI. V was cut by 8 bases and J by 6 bases, with 16 bases left in between.

The gene calls are TRBV6-5 and TRBJ1-2, with 8 bases matching TRBD1. J lost 0 bases, V lost 5 bases, and 2 bases had no gene match. Germline-derived CDR1 and CDR2 are MNHEY and SVGAGI. The CDR3 has 14 amino acids. This chain's CDR3 is CASSGQGANYGYTF. CDR3 sequence (DNA): TGTGCCAGCAGTGGACAGGGAGCTAACTATGGCTACACCTTC.

This clone was seen a handful of times. The chain recombines TRBV28 with TRBJ1-5, with D possibly TRBD1 on 6 matching bases. The ends were cut back, 6 bases at V and 5 bases at J, with 8 bases in the middle. The CDR3 is 12 residues long. The germline V gene has CDR1 MDHEN and CDR2 SYDVKM. The CDR3 loop is CASRQGYQPQHF. DNA for the CDR3: TGTGCCAGCAGACAGGGCTATCAGCCCCAGCATTTT.

This clone was seen only once. The V gene is TRBV7-2, the J gene TRBJ1-2; possible D gene TRBD1, 5 bases. Looked up from germline, CDR1 is SGHTA and CDR2 is FQGNSA. Trimming took off 7 bases at V and 4 bases at J, with 19 bases between the two ends. The CDR3 is 15 amino acids. The CDR3: CASTYWKPGGYGYTF. CDR3 nucleotide sequence: TGTGCCAGCACCTATTGGAAGCCGGGGGGCTATGGCTACACCTTC.

The chain links TRBV9 to TRBJ2-1; the match to TRBD2 covers 8 bases. Germline CDR1 and CDR2: SGDLS and YYNGEE. CDR3 length: 16 amino acids. The V gene end was trimmed by 0 bases and the J gene end by 6 bases; junction bases not matched to a gene: 8. The CDR3 reads CASSVGAGGRVNEQFF. The CDR3 DNA reads as TGTGCCAGCAGCGTAGGGGCGGGGGGTAGGGTCAATGAGCAGTTCTTC.

This clone was seen just once. This rearrangement joins TRBV10-3 to TRBJ1-1; D remains ambiguous. Looked up from germline, CDR1 is ENHRY and CDR2 is SYGVKD. The CDR3 sequence is 13 residues long. Trimming stripped 2 bases from V and 0 bases from J, with 4 bases between. In DNA, the CDR3 is TGTGCCATCAGTGAGCCCGTGAACACTGAAGCTTTCTTT. It codes for CAISEPVNTEAFF.

The chain links TRBV7-8 to TRBJ2-4; the D is unclear. The CDR3 contains 14 residues. V lost 3 bases, J lost 0 bases, and 6 bases lay in between. The V gene's germline CDR1 is SGHVS and CDR2 FQNEAQ. CDR3 nucleotides: TGTGCCAGCAGCTTTCCTCTAGCCAAAAACATTCAGTACTTC. It translates to CASSFPLAKNIQYF.

The V and J genes are TRBV5-1 and TRBJ2-5; TRBD2 might be the D (6 bases). V gave up 0 bases and J gave up 5 bases, with 11 bases separating them. CDR1 SGHRS and CDR2 YFSETQ come from the germline V gene. This CDR3 comprises 14 residues. The CDR3 here is CASSLGGVPETQYF. The DNA for the CDR3 is TGCGCCAGCAGCTTGGGGGGGGTGCCGGAGACCCAGTACTTC.

J is TRBJ2-4 and V is TRBV27; D is undetermined. CDR3 length: 15 amino acids. V was trimmed by 10 bases and J by 9 bases, leaving 25 bases between them. Germline V lookup: CDR1 MNHEY, CDR2 SMNVEV (reference sequence). CDR3 amino acids: CATSPRPCDFCIQYF. CDR3 in DNA: TGTGCCACCTCCCCGCGCCCCTGTGACTTTTGCATTCAGTACTTC.

This clone was counted between two and nine times. The V and J genes are TRBV7-6 and TRBJ2-5; D is possibly TRBD2 (6 bases). Germline V gene data show CDR1 as SGHVS and CDR2 as FNYEAQ. The CDR3 covers 17 residues. Trimming took 1 base from V and 2 from J, leaving 17 bases between them. CDR3: CASSLVVGGEGQETQYF. DNA for the CDR3: TGTGCCAGCAGCTTAGTGGTCGGCGGGGAAGGTCAAGAGACCCAGTACTTC.

V and J are TRBV7-9 and TRBJ1-1; a possible D gene is TRBD1 (6 bases). CDR1 SEHNR and CDR2 FQNEAQ come from the germline V gene (reference sequence). The CDR3 is made up of 14 amino acids. Trimming pared 1 base from V and 5 bases from J, leaving 11 bases between. The CDR3 region is CASSLVQGRTEAFF. In DNA form, the CDR3 reads TGTGCCAGCAGCTTAGTACAGGGTCGGACTGAAGCTTTCTTT.

V and J are TRBV7-2 and TRBJ2-7; 7 positions match TRBD1. V was clipped by 5 bases and J by 5 bases; unmatched bases: 9. The germline gives CDR1 SGHTA, CDR2 FQGNSA. CDR3 length: 14 amino acids. The CDR3 reads CASSQSRQGDEQYF. CDR3 in DNA: TGTGCCAGCAGCCAATCCCGACAGGGCGACGAGCAGTACTTC.

This chain joins TRBV6-5 and TRBJ2-3; D unclear. Germline-derived CDR1 and CDR2 are MNHEY and SVGAGI. CDR3 length: 11 residues. V lost 6 bases and J lost 10, with 11 bases in between. The CDR3 reads CASRETWPQYF. As DNA, the CDR3 is TGTGCCAGCAGGGAGACGTGGCCGCAGTATTTT.

The rearrangement uses TRBV7-2 and TRBJ2-3; 11 nucleotides agree with TRBD2. The J segment lost 6 bases and the V segment lost 6 bases, leaving 14 bases of the junction unmatched. This CDR3 region has 17 residues. CDR1 SGHTA and CDR2 FQGNSA come from the germline V gene. CDR3 protein: CASSRPTSGGIADTQYF. The CDR3, as DNA: TGTGCCAGCAGTAGACCTACTAGCGGGGGAATTGCGGATACGCAGTATTTT.

This clone showed up just a few times. V and J are TRBV14 and TRBJ1-5, with TRBD1 as a possible D gene (5 bases). Germline V gene data show CDR1 as SGHDN and CDR2 as FVKESK. Trimming took 4 bases from V and 1 from J, leaving 11 bases between them. The CDR3 is 15 residues long. CDR3 protein: CASSLPGLSNQPQHF. CDR3 nucleotide sequence: TGTGCCAGCAGCCTACCGGGACTCAGCAATCAGCCCCAGCATTTT.

The genes are TRBV28 and TRBJ1-3; 7 bases line up with TRBD1. The CDR3 has 16 amino acids. The V segment lost 0 bases and the J segment 1 base; nucleotides outside the gene matches: 3. Germline CDR1 reads MDHEN; CDR2 reads SYDVKM. Here the CDR3 DNA reads TGTGCCAGCAGTTTATGCTACAGGGGATCTGGAAACACCATATATTTT. Its protein is CASSLCYRGSGNTIYF.

The CDR3 spells CASSLRTNEQYF. CDR3 bases: TGTGCCAGCAGCTTGCGAACCAACGAGCAGTACTTC. The chain couples TRBV7-2 to TRBJ2-7, with D unclear. The CDR3 has 12 residues. Germline V gene data show CDR1 as SGHTA and CDR2 as FQGNSA. Trimming cost V 3 bases and J 5 bases, with 8 bases left between them.

This clone occurred a few times. V usage is TRBV18 and J usage is TRBJ1-2, with a weak D call TRBD1 (6 bases). Deletions cut 3 bases from V and 7 bases from J, with 15 bases between. CDR3 size: 14 residues. Germline V gene lookup returns CDR1 KGHSH and CDR2 LQKENI. CDR3 sequence reads: CASSPVRQVGGYTF. Here the CDR3 DNA reads TGTGCCAGCTCACCCGTTAGACAGGTCGGTGGCTACACCTTC.

The chain links TRBV29-1 to TRBJ1-4; TRBD1 agrees at 9 bases. In germline, CDR1 is SQVTM, CDR2 ANQGSEA. The J segment lost 9 bases and the V segment lost 0 bases, leaving 11 bases of the junction unmatched. The CDR3 covers 16 residues. CDR3 sequence reads: CSVEDRSGTGNKKLFF. The CDR3 DNA reads TGCAGCGTTGAAGATCGATCGGGGACAGGGAACAAAAAACTGTTTTTT.

This chain links TRBV19 with TRBJ1-1; D gene ambiguous. Germline V gene lookup returns CDR1 LNHDA and CDR2 SQIVND (reference sequence). There are 14 residues in the CDR3. V shed 3 bases and J shed 1 base, with 9 bases lying between them. CDR3 loop: CASSIPPQNTEAFF. The CDR3 coding sequence is TGTGCCAGTAGTATCCCCCCACAGAACACTGAAGCTTTCTTT.

CDR3 amino acids: CASSSNSGTSLSYEQYF. CDR3 DNA sequence: TGCGCCAGCAGCTCAAATTCCGGGACAAGCCTTTCCTACGAGCAGTACTTC. The V call is TRBV5-1, the J call TRBJ2-7, with D perhaps TRBD1 (6 bases). Germline V gene data show CDR1 as SGHRS and CDR2 as YFSETQ. The CDR3 runs to 17 residues. V was trimmed by 3 bases and J by 1 base, leaving 20 bases between them. The variable domain in full, with the rest retrieved from reference TRBV5-1 and TRBJ2-7, is KAGVTQTPRYLIKTRGQQVTLSCSPISGHRSVSWYQQTPGQGLQFLFEYFSETQRNKGNFPGRFSGRQFSNSRSEMNVSTLELGDSALYLCASSSNSGTSLSYEQYFGPGTRLTVT.

Only one count was recorded for this clone. The rearrangement joins TRBV5-6 to TRBJ1-5, with D uncertain. Germline V gene lookup returns CDR1 SGHDT and CDR2 YYEEEE. V was cut by 1 base and J by 6 bases, with 20 bases left in between. CDR3 length: 17 amino acids. The CDR3 DNA is TGTGCCAGCAGCTTGTCGAAGAGCCCCAGGACTGGTCAGCCCCAGCATTTT. The encoded protein is CASSLSKSPRTGQPQHF.

The chain joins TRBV4-3 to TRBJ1-5; 7 bases map to TRBD1. The CDR3 spans 17 residues. After removal of 0 bases from V and 2 bases from J, the junction contained 7 bases not matched to a gene. Per germline, CDR1 LGHNA and CDR2 YSLEER. CDR3 residues: CASSQEKGAQGNQPQHF. The CDR3, as DNA: TGCGCCAGCAGCCAAGAAAAGGGGGCGCAGGGCAATCAGCCCCAGCATTTT.

The chain is built from TRBV5-6 and TRBJ2-7, with TRBD1 matching over 8 bases. Germline V CDR1 and CDR2: SGHDT, YYEEEE. The CDR3 runs to 15 residues. J lost 5 bases, V lost 0 bases, and 7 bases had no gene match. As DNA, the CDR3 is TGTGCCAGCAGCTTGGGGTGGACAGGGTTGGACGAGCAGTACTTC. Its protein product is CASSLGWTGLDEQYF.